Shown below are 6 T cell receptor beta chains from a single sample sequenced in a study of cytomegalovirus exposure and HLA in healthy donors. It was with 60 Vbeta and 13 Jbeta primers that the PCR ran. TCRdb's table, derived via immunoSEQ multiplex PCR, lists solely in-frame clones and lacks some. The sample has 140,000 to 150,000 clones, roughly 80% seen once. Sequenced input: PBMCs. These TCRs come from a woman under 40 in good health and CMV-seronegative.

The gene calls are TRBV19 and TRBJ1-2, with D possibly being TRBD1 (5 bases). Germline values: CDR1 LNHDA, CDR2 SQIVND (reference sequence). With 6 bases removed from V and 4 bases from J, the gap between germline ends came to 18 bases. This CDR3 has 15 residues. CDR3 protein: CASRVDRHSIYGYTF. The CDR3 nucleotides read TGTGCCAGTAGGGTTGACAGACACTCCATCTATGGCTACACCTTC.

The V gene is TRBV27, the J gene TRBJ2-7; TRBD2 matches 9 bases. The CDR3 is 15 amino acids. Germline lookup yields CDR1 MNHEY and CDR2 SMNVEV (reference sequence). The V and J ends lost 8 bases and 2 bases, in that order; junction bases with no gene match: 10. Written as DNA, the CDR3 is TGTGCCAGCCAACCCCCCGGGACTAGCCCCTACGAGCAGTACTTC. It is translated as CASQPPGTSPYEQYF.

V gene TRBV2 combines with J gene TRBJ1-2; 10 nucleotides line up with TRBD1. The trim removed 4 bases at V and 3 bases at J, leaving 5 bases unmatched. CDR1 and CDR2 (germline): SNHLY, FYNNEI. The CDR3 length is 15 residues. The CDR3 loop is CASSVETGGDYGYTF. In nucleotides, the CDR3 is TGTGCCAGCAGTGTCGAGACAGGGGGCGACTATGGCTACACCTTC.

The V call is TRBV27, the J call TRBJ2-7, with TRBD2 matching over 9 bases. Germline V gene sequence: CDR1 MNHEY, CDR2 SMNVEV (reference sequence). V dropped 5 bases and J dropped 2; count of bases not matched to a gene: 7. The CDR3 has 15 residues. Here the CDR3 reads CASSPRVAGAYEQYF. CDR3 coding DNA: TGTGCCAGCAGTCCCCGGGTAGCGGGAGCCTACGAGCAGTACTTC.

This chain's CDR3 is CAWSVLNSNEQFF. The CDR3 bases are TGTGCCTGGAGTGTTCTAAATTCGAATGAGCAGTTCTTC. The chain links TRBV30 to TRBJ2-1, with no clear D. V was cut by 0 bases and J by 7 bases, with 10 bases left in between. Germline values: CDR1 GTSNPN, CDR2 SVGIG (reference sequence). The CDR3 is 13 amino acids.

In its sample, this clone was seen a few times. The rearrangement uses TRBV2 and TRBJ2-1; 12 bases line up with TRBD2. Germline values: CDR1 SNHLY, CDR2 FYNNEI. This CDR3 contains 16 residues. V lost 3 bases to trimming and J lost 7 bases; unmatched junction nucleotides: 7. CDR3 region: CASSELLAGGQNEQFF. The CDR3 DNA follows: TGTGCCAGCAGTGAGTTGCTAGCGGGGGGGCAGAATGAGCAGTTCTTC.